What follows is one T cell receptor beta chain and its context. The antigen is undetermined. This specimen comes from a study of identical twins. Study observations and caveats: Conclusions were drawn cross-sectionally by statistical analysis, without following the same donors. Within beta out-of-frame sequences, the excess sharing observed between twins was weaker.

It was template switching that added a universal primer site, and there were unique molecular identifiers on the cDNA. TCRdb reprocessed the 5' RACE reads with MiXCR, giving one entry per CDR3 protein. The sample gives roughly 350,000 distinct CDR3 sequences, 9% to 15% of which show up once; 7.2% is in the top ten. The V and J ends lost 2 bases and 2 bases respectively, with 11 bases between them. The germline V gene encodes CDR1 KGHDR and CDR2 SFDVKD. The CDR3 runs 15 residues. In addition, the sample was reused for a study of yellow fever vaccine responses in identical twins. This second study says: Reportedly, the response of twins' T cells to the vaccine seemed partly convergent, partly personalized.

This sequence originates from a woman under 30 in good health. V gene TRBV24-1 combines with J gene TRBJ2-5; possible D gene TRBD2, 5 bases. The sequencing sample was made of CD8+ T cells sorted from blood. CDR3 sequence reads: CATSDSAQRQETQYF. CDR3 nucleotides: TGTGCCACCAGTGATTCCGCCCAGCGGCAAGAGACCCAGTACTTC.